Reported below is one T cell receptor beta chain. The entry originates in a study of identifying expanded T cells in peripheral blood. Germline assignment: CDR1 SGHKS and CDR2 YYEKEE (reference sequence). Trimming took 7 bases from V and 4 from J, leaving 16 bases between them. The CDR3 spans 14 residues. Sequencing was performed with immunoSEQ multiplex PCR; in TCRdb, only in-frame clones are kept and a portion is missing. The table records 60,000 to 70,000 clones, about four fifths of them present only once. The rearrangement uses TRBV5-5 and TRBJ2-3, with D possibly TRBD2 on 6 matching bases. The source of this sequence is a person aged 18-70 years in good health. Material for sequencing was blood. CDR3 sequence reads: CASLRRELADTQYF. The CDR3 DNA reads TGTGCCAGCCTCCGTCGGGAGCTCGCAGATACGCAGTATTTT.